This TCR beta chain was retrieved from a study of OX40 agonist ivuxolimab in advanced cancers. The method was immunoSEQ multiplex PCR; TCRdb's version includes in-frame clones alone and lacks a portion of them. The sample holds roughly 88,000 clones, 80% to 90% seen once. V was shortened by 5 bases and J by 0 bases, with 14 bases between the two germline ends. This CDR3 comprises 15 residues. Germline V gives CDR1 SGDLS, CDR2 YYNGEE. The TCR sequence derives from an adult with an advanced solid tumor such as melanoma, head and neck, liver or kidney cancer. The chain employs TRBV9 and TRBJ1-1; D is perhaps TRBD1 (5 bases). This specimen consisted of CD4+ or CD8+ T cells sorted from blood, obtained in a trial of the OX40 agonist ivuxolimab. Written as DNA, the CDR3 is TGTGCCAGCAGTACCGGAGGGGCTATGAACACTGAAGCTTTCTTT. Protein product: CASSTGGAMNTEAFF.